The T cell receptor (beta chain) described here comes from a study of monozygotic twins with inflammatory bowel disease. TCRdb reprocessed the 5' RACE reads and keeps a single row for each CDR3 protein, giving no DNA. This table holds fewer than 550,000 distinct CDR3 sequences. The length of the CDR3 is 15 residues. The germline gives CDR1 MNHEY, CDR2 SVGAGI. The source material was blood. The chain couples TRBV6-5 to TRBJ2-5; TCRdb lists TRBD1, though no DNA is available to test this call. This receptor was obtained from a human donor with ulcerative colitis or Crohn's disease, or a healthy co-twin of an affected twin (not recorded which). CDR3 residues: CASSYSPSGRETQYF.